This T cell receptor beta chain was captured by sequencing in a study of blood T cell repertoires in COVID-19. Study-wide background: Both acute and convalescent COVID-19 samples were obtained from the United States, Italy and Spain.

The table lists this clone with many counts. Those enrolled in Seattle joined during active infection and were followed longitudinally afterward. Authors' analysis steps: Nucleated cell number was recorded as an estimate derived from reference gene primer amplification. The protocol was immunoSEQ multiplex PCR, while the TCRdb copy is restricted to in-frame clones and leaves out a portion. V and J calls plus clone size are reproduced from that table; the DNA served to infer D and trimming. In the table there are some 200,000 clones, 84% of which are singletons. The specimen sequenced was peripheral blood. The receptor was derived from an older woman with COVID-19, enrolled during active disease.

The CDR3 is CAWSWEGLAPFGEQYF. For the CDR3, the DNA is TGTGCCTGGAGCTGGGAGGGACTAGCGCCCTTCGGGGAGCAGTACTTC. The chain joins TRBV30 to TRBJ2-7; 10 nucleotides line up with TRBD2. Trimming at V came to 3 bases and at J to 7 bases, leaving 15 bases not matched to a gene. CDR3 length equals 16 residues. Germline CDR1 is GTSNPN and CDR2 is SVGIG (reference sequence).